These 10 T cell receptor beta chains were all obtained from the same sample, sequenced in a study of blood T cells in healthy people across ages. The second PCR ran about 6 to 11 cycles with a sample-barcoded 5' primer and J-beta primers. TCRdb fed the 5' RACE reads into MiXCR, producing one record per CDR3 protein. The table records around 800,000 distinct CDR3 sequences, approximately 44% of them present only once. The sequencing sample was made of blood. The receptor set was obtained from a man between 60 and 70 years old in good health.

This clonotype has ten or more counts. The chain uses TRBV29-1 and TRBJ2-7, with unresolved D. The CDR3 covers 12 residues. CDR1 and CDR2 (germline): SQVTM, ANQGSEA. Trimming removed 6 bases from V and 2 bases from J, with 11 bases in between. The CDR3 reads CSVAFGTYEQYF. CDR3 in DNA: TGCAGCGTCGCCTTCGGAACCTACGAGCAGTACTTC.

This clonotype was counted only a few times. This rearrangement joins TRBV20-1 to TRBJ1-6, with D possibly matching TRBD1 (5 bases). Between the trimmed V and J ends, which lost 5 bases and 7 bases, there was a span of 12 bases. Germline V CDR1 and CDR2: DFQATT, SNEGSKA (reference sequence). This CDR3 is 13 amino acids long. CDR3 in DNA: TGCAGTGCTGACAGCGAACGGAATTCACCCCTCCACTTT. Translated, it gives CSADSERNSPLHF.

The chain combines TRBV18 with TRBJ2-6; perhaps TRBD1 as D (5 bases). V was pared by 5 bases and J by 1 base, with 15 bases between. This CDR3 spans 17 amino acids. The germline V gene encodes CDR1 KGHSH and CDR2 LQKENI. The CDR3 region is CASSSLTTVSGANVLTF. In nucleotides, the CDR3 is TGTGCCAGCTCATCATTAACGACAGTTTCTGGGGCCAACGTCCTGACTTTC.

The J gene is TRBJ2-7, the V gene TRBV7-2; no clear D gene. The CDR3 runs to 14 residues. CDR1 and CDR2 (germline): SGHTA, FQGNSA. V was pared by 1 base and J by 4 bases, with 11 bases between. The CDR3 loop is CASSLGLAFYEQYF. The CDR3 bases are TGTGCCAGCAGCTTAGGGTTAGCCTTTTACGAGCAGTACTTC.

Only a few counts were recorded for this clonotype. This chain links TRBV7-8 with TRBJ2-4, with D tentatively TRBD2 (6 bases). With 5 bases removed from V and 1 base from J, the gap between germline ends came to 24 bases. The CDR3 spans 19 residues. Germline CDR1 SGHVS, CDR2 FQNEAQ. CDR3 sequence reads: CASSPPGREEVGAKNIQYF. CDR3 coding DNA: TGTGCCAGCAGCCCCCCGGGCAGGGAGGAGGTTGGGGCCAAAAACATTCAGTACTTC.

The CDR3 nucleotides read TGTGCCAGCAGTTTTGGGGGACTAGCGACAGATACGCAGTATTTT. This sequence encodes CASSFGGLATDTQYF. The chain joins TRBV12-3 or TRBV12-4 to TRBJ2-3; TRBD2 matches at 10 bases. The CDR3 covers 15 residues. The V and J ends lost 3 bases and 3 bases, in that order; junction bases with no gene match: 3.

Concerning this clonotype: Possible read error: a much larger clone is one base away. V and J are TRBV4-1 and TRBJ2-1; 10 nucleotides align to TRBD2. Near its end, the DNA agrees better with TRBJ2-7, so the J call may be wrong. Looked up from germline, CDR1 is MGHRA and CDR2 is YSYEKL. This CDR3 region has 16 residues. This CDR3 reads CASSQDVAGGYNEQYF. In DNA, the CDR3 is TGCGCCAGCAGCCAAGATGTAGCGGGGGGATACAATGAGCAGTACTTC.

The chain joins TRBV20-1 to TRBJ2-7; 9 positions match TRBD1. V lost 5 bases to trimming and J lost 2 bases; unmatched junction nucleotides: 10. Germline values: CDR1 DFQATT, CDR2 SNEGSKA (reference sequence). The CDR3 length is 15 residues. The CDR3 loop reads CSAHPDRGRTYEQYF. DNA for the CDR3: TGCAGTGCTCACCCGGACAGGGGACGAACCTACGAGCAGTACTTC.

V usage is TRBV12-3 or TRBV12-4 and J usage is TRBJ2-7, with 8 positions matching TRBD2. This CDR3 is built from 16 residues. The ends lost 6 bases at V and 6 bases at J; junction bases unmatched: 16. CDR3 sequence (DNA): TGTGCCAGCAGCCCATCCCCGGGACTAGGATCATTCGAGCAGTACTTC. Residues: CASSPSPGLGSFEQYF.

The chain is built from TRBV27 and TRBJ1-5; weak D call: TRBD1 (6 bases). V lost 10 bases, J lost 4 bases, and 17 bases lay in between. Looked up from germline, CDR1 is MNHEY and CDR2 is SMNVEV (reference sequence). The CDR3 consists of 14 residues. CDR3 sequence: CATQGGGKNQPQHF. The CDR3 DNA sequence: TGTGCCACCCAAGGGGGGGGAAAAAATCAGCCCCAGCATTTT.